A selection of T cell receptor beta chains follows, all from one sample in a study of T cell repertoires in urothelial bladder cancer. The repertoire was sequenced with immunoSEQ multiplex PCR; TCRdb's copy has only in-frame clones and lacks some. Among 5,000 to 7,500 clones listed, about 70% were seen once. Sequences were obtained from tumor-infiltrating cells from bladder cancer. The receptors come from a human donor with urothelial carcinoma. Each CDR3 is given with its conserved first and last residue. A D gene is named only where the DNA matches it firmly. Clone size is stated in some rows and not others, as once, few, many or a class when expanded.

>16|NA|NA|TRBJ2-3|TRBV19
TGTGCCAGTAGTATATCCGGGACCTGGGCCACAGATACGCAGTATTTT
CASSISGTWATDTQYF
>15|NA|NA|TRBJ1-2|TRBV6-5
TGTGCCAGCAGACCATCACAGGGTTCAACGGGTGGCTACACCTTC
CASRPSQGSTGGYTF
>17|NA|NA|TRBJ2-1|TRBV4-2
TGTGCCAGCAGCCAAGACCCGGACTACACATCCAATAATGAGCAGTTCTTC
CASSQDPDYTSNNEQFF
>17|NA|NA|TRBJ2-5|TRBV7-7
TGTGCTAGCAGCTTAGAAGGACCCCCCTTGGGGCGAGAGACCCAGTACTTC
CASSLEGPPLGRETQYF
>14|NA|medium-sized|TRBJ2-7|TRBV11-1
TGTGCCAGCAGCCGGGACACGAGTGCCTACGAGCAGTACTTC
CASSRDTSAYEQYF
>15|TRBD1|few|TRBJ1-1|TRBV2
TGTGCCAGCGGCAAAGACAGGGGACGGAACACTGAAGCTTTCTTT
CASGKDRGRNTEAFF
>13|NA|NA|TRBJ1-5|TRBV7-8
TGTGCCAGCAGCTTAGCAGGAGGGCCGCCCCAGCATTTT
CASSLAGGPPQHF
>15|NA|few|TRBJ1-3|TRBV4-1
TGCGCCAGCAGCCAAGACCGCGGTTCGGGAAACACCATATATTTT
CASSQDRGSGNTIYF
>14|TRBD1|NA|TRBJ2-1|TRBV5-1
TGCGCCAGCAGCCGACAGGGGTGGGCCAATGAGCAGTTCTTC
CASSRQGWANEQFF
>18|NA|NA|TRBJ1-3|TRBV5-1
TGCGCCAGCAGCTTCCGGGCCCGGACTGAGCTCTCTGGAAACACCATATATTTT
CASSFRARTELSGNTIYF
>14|NA|few|TRBJ1-5|TRBV6-5
TGTGCCAGCAGTTATGGGCAGGGGATACAGCCCCAGCATTTT
CASSYGQGIQPQHF
>15|TRBD1|once|TRBJ1-5|TRBV9
TGTGCCAGCAGCGGGACAGGGGGCAGGAATCAGCCCCAGCATTTT
CASSGTGGRNQPQHF
>16|TRBD1|NA|TRBJ2-4|TRBV7-9
TGTGCCAGCAGCTATCAGGGGGCCGCGACCAAAAACATTCAGTACTTC
CASSYQGAATKNIQYF
>14|TRBD1|once|TRBJ1-1|TRBV27
TGTGCCAGCAGCAACAGGGGCCTGAACACTGAAGCTTTCTTT
CASSNRGLNTEAFF
>15|NA|NA|TRBJ1-5|TRBV18
TGTGCCAGCTCCTCTACGGGGGCGATCGATCAGCCCCAGCATTTT
CASSSTGAIDQPQHF
>15|NA|NA|TRBJ2-3|TRBV5-1
TGCGCCAGCAGCTTGTCGGGGCGGGCCACAGATACGCAGTATTTT
CASSLSGRATDTQYF
>14|NA|once|TRBJ2-5|TRBV7-6
TGTGCCAGCAGCCCCCAGGGGACTGGGGAGACCCAGTACTTC
CASSPQGTGETQYF
>17|TRBD1|NA|TRBJ1-5|TRBV19
TGTGCCAGTAGTATCCGGACAGGGGGCGCGTGGAATCAGCCCCAGCATTTT
CASSIRTGGAWNQPQHF